The 6 T cell receptor beta chains below were found in one sample sequenced in a study of cytomegalovirus exposure and HLA in healthy donors (TCRdb year 2017). The library was made by the immunoSEQ multiplex PCR assay. A mixture of 60 forward primers for TCR Vbeta segments and 13 reverse primers for TCR Jbeta segments was used in the multiplex PCR. Not all clones reach the TCRdb copy of this immuneACCESS table, which keeps in-frame sequences only. Checked studies attribute under half of the gap to unresolved V genes and leave the rest unexplained. This sample's table contains 130,000 or so clones. Jointly, the top ten make up approximately 2% of the sample. Input material: PBMCs. The receptors were sampled from a woman younger than 30 in good health and CMV-seronegative.

The chain combines TRBV5-4 with TRBJ2-3; 7 nucleotides align to TRBD1. Per germline, CDR1 SGHNT and CDR2 YYREEE (reference sequence). With 1 base clipped from V and 2 bases from J, the junction kept 10 bases outside the gene matches. This CDR3 has 17 amino acids. CDR3 in DNA: TGTGCCAGCAGCTTGAGACGACAGGGCCTCTCCACAGATACGCAGTATTTT. It encodes CASSLRRQGLSTDTQYF. The variable domain in full, with the rest retrieved from reference TRBV5-4 and TRBJ2-3, is ETGVTQSPTHLIKTRGQQVTLRCSSQSGHNTVSWYQQALGQGPQFIFQYYREEENGRGNFPPRFSGLQFPNYSSELNVNALELDDSALYLCASSLRRQGLSTDTQYFGPGTRLTVL.

The chain is built from TRBV28 and TRBJ2-2; no clear D. Trimming removed 4 bases at V and 4 bases at J, with 7 bases between. The germline gives CDR1 MDHEN, CDR2 SYDVKM. CDR3 length: 13 amino acids. The CDR3 loop reads CASSYPGTGELFF. CDR3 coding DNA: TGTGCCAGCAGTTACCCGGGCACCGGGGAGCTGTTTTTT.

V gene TRBV18 combines with J gene TRBJ2-5; 9 nucleotides agree with TRBD1. V lost 1 base, J lost 5 bases, and 5 bases stayed unmatched. Germline CDR1 KGHSH, CDR2 LQKENI. The CDR3 totals 15 residues. The CDR3 coding sequence is TGTGCCAGCTCACCACAACAGGGGGCAGGGGAGACCCAGTACTTC. Translation: CASSPQQGAGETQYF.

V usage is TRBV19 and J usage is TRBJ2-2; D may be TRBD2 (5 bases). This CDR3 is built from 15 residues. Germline assignment: CDR1 LNHDA and CDR2 SQIVND (reference sequence). The V and J ends lost 7 bases and 1 base respectively, with 13 bases between them. CDR3 in amino acids: CASTTQRRNTGELFF. The CDR3 DNA reads as TGTGCCAGTACCACACAGCGGCGGAACACCGGGGAGCTGTTTTTT.

The V gene is TRBV19, the J gene TRBJ1-5, with TRBD1 identical over 8 bases. The CDR3 is 13 amino acids. Trimming cost V 4 bases and J 7 bases; bases outside gene matches: 3. Germline values: CDR1 LNHDA, CDR2 SQIVND (reference sequence). In DNA, the CDR3 is TGTGCCAGTAGTACGGACAGGGCCCAGCCCCAGCATTTT. Encoded protein: CASSTDRAQPQHF.

This chain joins TRBV11-3 and TRBJ2-3, with a weak D call TRBD2 (7 bases). This CDR3 region has 16 residues. Deletions cut 3 bases from V and 5 bases from J, with 18 bases between. Germline CDR1 SGHNT, CDR2 YENEEA. This CDR3 reads CASSFKGGGPVDTQYF. The CDR3 bases are TGTGCCAGCAGCTTCAAGGGGGGAGGGCCGGTAGATACGCAGTATTTT.